One and the same sample provided the 5 T cell receptor beta chains below, sequenced in a study of blood T cell repertoires in COVID-19. Here immunoSEQ multiplex PCR was the method, and the copy in TCRdb shows in-frame clones only, minus some. There are 120,000 to 150,000 clones in the sample; around 88% occur only once, and 1.5% lies in the top ten. The sequenced material came from peripheral blood. The receptors stem from a woman aged 55 to 70 with acute or convalescent COVID-19.

The chain couples TRBV7-3 to TRBJ1-6; no definite D call. CDR1 is SGHTA and CDR2 is FQGTGA in the germline V gene. CDR3 length: 14 amino acids. Trimming left V 2 bases short and J 7 bases short, with 9 bases between. In DNA, the CDR3 is TGTGCCAGCAGCTTAGGGCAGTTAAATTCACCCCTCCACTTT. Translation: CASSLGQLNSPLHF.

V usage is TRBV4-3 and J usage is TRBJ1-2; TRBD1 is a possible D gene (6 bases). Germline assignment: CDR1 LGHNA and CDR2 YSLEER. The CDR3 totals 14 residues. The V and J ends lost 2 bases and 8 bases respectively, with 15 bases between them. CDR3 DNA sequence: TGCGCCAGCAGCCAATACACAGGGATTCGAGGCTACACCTTC. Protein sequence: CASSQYTGIRGYTF.

The chain carries TRBV4-3 and TRBJ1-1; D is uncertain. Trimming cost V 0 bases and J 0 bases, with 8 bases left between them. This CDR3 is 15 amino acids long. The germline V gene has CDR1 LGHNA and CDR2 YSLEER. The CDR3: CASSQERHLNTEAFF. The CDR3 nucleotides read TGCGCCAGCAGCCAAGAACGACATCTGAACACTGAAGCTTTCTTT.

The rearrangement links TRBV4-1 to TRBJ1-5; 9 bases match TRBD1. From germline, CDR1 is MGHRA and CDR2 YSYEKL. The CDR3 extends over 13 amino acids. V lost 4 bases and J lost 7; bases outside the gene matches: 2. The CDR3: CASSPDRGQPQHF. The CDR3 region has the DNA TGCGCCAGCAGCCCCGACAGGGGGCAGCCCCAGCATTTT.

The chain uses TRBV7-2 and TRBJ2-7; a possible D gene is TRBD1 (6 bases). The V gene's germline CDR1 is SGHTA and CDR2 FQGNSA. The CDR3 covers 14 residues. The V end was cut by 4 bases, the J end by 2 bases, with 12 bases between. In DNA form, the CDR3 reads TGTGCCAGCAGCTCGGGACGGACAGCCTACGAGCAGTACTTC. It translates to CASSSGRTAYEQYF.